These 25 T cell receptor beta chains were all obtained from the same sample, sequenced in a study of EBV T-cell therapy then PD-1 blockade in nasopharyngeal carcinoma. These TCRs are of unknown antigen specificity. TCRdb's copy holds only in-frame clones and misses some; the assay was immunoSEQ multiplex PCR. The sample records approximately 23,000 clones, 82% being singletons. Treatment indicated: AdE1-LMPpoly-expanded autologous EBV-specific T-cell therapy followed by anti-PD-1 nivolumab. Source: CD8+ T cells from blood, taken at day -245 from a patient whose treatment included autologous EBV-specific T cells and nivolumab. These receptors came from a man between 35 and 55 years old with nasopharyngeal carcinoma.

Only one count was recorded for this clone. The chain is built from TRBV7-2 and TRBJ2-4; tentative D call: TRBD2 (7 bases). The CDR3 spans 17 residues. Per the germline V gene, CDR1 is SGHTA and CDR2 is FQGNSA. V was trimmed by 5 bases and J by 2 bases, leaving 19 bases between them. The CDR3 sequence: CASSPKKGGPTKNIQYF. The CDR3 coding sequence is TGTGCCAGCAGCCCAAAAAAGGGGGGGCCAACCAAAAACATTCAGTACTTC.

With respect to this clone: At one boundary the junction diverges from the germline segment, which might be a read error. The genes are TRBV6-4 and TRBJ2-2; unclear D gene. Germline V gives CDR1 MRHNA, CDR2 SNTAGT. CDR3 size: 14 residues. DNA for the CDR3: TGTGTCAGCAGTGATGACCAGGATAGGGGGGAGCTGTTTTTT. It encodes CVSSDDQDRGELFF.

V usage is TRBV7-2 and J usage is TRBJ2-3, with 9 bases aligning to TRBD1. CDR3 length equals 17 residues. The V and J ends lost 2 bases and 0 bases, in that order; junction bases with no gene match: 6. Germline V gene sequence: CDR1 SGHTA, CDR2 FQGNSA. The CDR3 reads CASSLSGQGTSTDTQYF. In nucleotides, the CDR3 is TGTGCCAGCAGCTTAAGCGGACAGGGGACTAGCACAGATACGCAGTATTTT.

This clone was observed a single time. The rearrangement uses TRBV5-4 and TRBJ2-5; maybe TRBD2 (5 bases). The CDR3 extends over 13 amino acids. Germline lookup yields CDR1 SGHNT and CDR2 YYREEE (reference sequence). V was trimmed by 2 bases and J by 7 bases, leaving 12 bases between them. CDR3 in amino acids: CASSFRGVGTQYF. As DNA, the CDR3 is TGTGCCAGCAGCTTCCGGGGTGTTGGGACCCAGTACTTC.

The chain is built from TRBV9 and TRBJ1-2; D not resolved. With 4 bases removed from V and 3 bases from J, the gap between germline ends came to 16 bases. CDR1 is SGDLS and CDR2 is YYNGEE in the germline V gene. The length of the CDR3 is 15 residues. This chain's CDR3 is CASSPGDFLYYGYTF. The CDR3 coding sequence is TGTGCCAGCAGCCCCGGGGATTTTCTTTACTATGGCTACACCTTC.

The chain links TRBV7-9 to TRBJ2-7; D remains ambiguous. This CDR3 region has 11 residues. With 3 bases removed from V and 6 bases from J, the gap between germline ends came to 6 bases. The germline V gene has CDR1 SEHNR and CDR2 FQNEAQ (reference sequence). CDR3 residues: CASSFDREQYF. The CDR3 nucleotides are TGTGCCAGCAGCTTTGATCGCGAGCAGTACTTC.

The count of this clone is one. The rearrangement joins TRBV4-1 to TRBJ2-1; no firm D call. Trimming stripped 0 bases from V and 5 bases from J, with 5 bases between. Germline CDR1 is MGHRA and CDR2 is YSYEKL. CDR3 length: 13 amino acids. In nucleotides, the CDR3 is TGCGCCAGCAGCCAAGATAGGAACAATGAGCAGTTCTTC. Its protein product is CASSQDRNNEQFF.

The chain is built from TRBV6-6 and TRBJ1-1; D is possibly TRBD1 (6 bases). The CDR3 is 15 amino acids. V was trimmed by 4 bases and J by 1 base, leaving 13 bases between them. The germline CDR1 and CDR2 sequences are MNHNY and SVGAGI (reference sequence). CDR3 sequence reads: CASSSLDSRNTEAFF. CDR3 bases: TGTGCCAGCAGTTCCCTGGACAGTCGGAACACTGAAGCTTTCTTT.

This clone was seen once. The chain employs TRBV6-5 and TRBJ1-1; 10 bases line up with TRBD1. This CDR3 comprises 15 residues. J lost 4 bases, V lost 6 bases, and 8 bases had no gene match. Looked up from germline, CDR1 is MNHEY and CDR2 is SVGAGI. CDR3 sequence: CASRPMTGGGTEAFF. CDR3 nucleotide sequence: TGTGCCAGCAGGCCGATGACAGGGGGCGGCACTGAAGCTTTCTTT.

The J gene is TRBJ2-7, the V gene TRBV18; possible D gene TRBD1, 5 bases. Germline-derived CDR1 and CDR2 are KGHSH and LQKENI. The germline V and J ends were trimmed by 2 bases and 5 bases, with 13 bases remaining between them. This CDR3 has 14 amino acids. The CDR3 nucleotides are TGTGCCAGCTCACCAAGGCAGGGTTTACACGAGCAGTACTTC. This gives the protein CASSPRQGLHEQYF.

The CDR3 loop reads CASSLSTRTTYGYTF. CDR3 bases: TGTGCCAGCAGCTTATCGACACGGACGACCTATGGCTACACCTTC. The V call is TRBV7-2, the J call TRBJ1-2; D is ambiguous. V was cut by 2 bases and J by 4 bases, with 14 bases left in between. The CDR3 has 15 amino acids. Germline CDR1 SGHTA, CDR2 FQGNSA.

The chain has TRBV5-5 and TRBJ2-2; D is uncertain. V was pared by 4 bases and J by 2 bases, with 18 bases between. The germline gives CDR1 SGHKS, CDR2 YYEKEE (reference sequence). This CDR3 has 17 amino acids. The CDR3 reads CASSPVFQESNTGELFF. For the CDR3, the DNA is TGTGCCAGCAGCCCCGTGTTTCAGGAGAGTAACACCGGGGAGCTGTTTTTT.

The V gene is TRBV28, the J gene TRBJ1-6, with 9 bases that match TRBD1. The germline gives CDR1 MDHEN, CDR2 SYDVKM. The junction had 13 bases not matched to a gene; V was cut back by 6 bases and J by 10 bases. The CDR3 covers 16 residues. In nucleotides, the CDR3 is TGTGCCAGCAGCCAACTGTTGACAGGGGGGGACTCACCCCTCCACTTT. Translated: CASSQLLTGGDSPLHF.

This clone showed up just once. V and J are TRBV5-4 and TRBJ1-2; D may be TRBD1 (5 bases). V lost 0 bases to trimming and J lost 1 base, with 13 bases between them. This CDR3 comprises 16 residues. The germline gives CDR1 SGHNT, CDR2 YYREEE (reference sequence). This CDR3 reads CASSLGPRQFNYGYTF. The DNA for the CDR3 is TGTGCCAGCAGCTTGGGACCCAGACAGTTTAACTATGGCTACACCTTC.

The chain couples TRBV6-4 to TRBJ1-6; the D is unclear. Germline-derived CDR1 and CDR2 are MRHNA and SNTAGT. V lost 3 bases to trimming and J lost 5 bases, with 8 bases between them. CDR3 length equals 14 residues. For the CDR3, the DNA is TGTGCCAGCAGTGAGGTGCTTAATAATTCACCCCTCCACTTT. Translated, it gives CASSEVLNNSPLHF.

J is TRBJ2-7 and V is TRBV27; D is undetermined. V lost 2 bases and J 5 bases, leaving 4 bases between the germline ends. In germline, CDR1 is MNHEY, CDR2 SMNVEV (reference sequence). The CDR3 sequence is 11 residues long. This CDR3 is CASSLNHEQYF. The CDR3 region has the DNA TGTGCCAGCAGTTTAAACCACGAGCAGTACTTC.

This clone was seen only once. The rearrangement joins TRBV5-5 to TRBJ2-7; D uncertain. The CDR3 totals 13 residues. The germline V gene has CDR1 SGHKS and CDR2 YYEKEE (reference sequence). V lost 0 bases, J lost 1 base, and 5 bases lay in between. CDR3 nucleotide sequence: TGTGCCAGCAGCTTGGAGGATTCCTACGAGCAGTACTTC. It encodes CASSLEDSYEQYF.

J is TRBJ1-2 and V is TRBV3-1 (or the pseudogene TRBV3-2); D might be TRBD1 (6 bases). CDR3 length: 15 amino acids. Germline V gives CDR1 LGHDT, CDR2 YNNKEL (reference sequence). V was pared by 3 bases and J by 3 bases, with 14 bases between. CDR3 sequence (DNA): TGTGCCAGCAGCCACGGAAGGACAGTCGACTATGGCTACACCTTC. Amino acid sequence: CASSHGRTVDYGYTF.

The genes are TRBV2 and TRBJ2-5; D is perhaps TRBD2 (5 bases). The ends were cut back, 7 bases at V and 1 base at J, with 10 bases in the middle. Germline V gene sequence: CDR1 SNHLY, CDR2 FYNNEI. This CDR3 contains 13 residues. This chain's CDR3 is CASNKDFQETQYF. The CDR3 DNA is TGTGCCAGCAATAAGGACTTCCAAGAGACCCAGTACTTC.

This chain connects TRBV9 to TRBJ2-2; D is possibly TRBD1 (6 bases). Germline values: CDR1 SGDLS, CDR2 YYNGEE. The CDR3 covers 15 residues. Trimming stripped 5 bases from V and 4 bases from J, with 15 bases between. CDR3: CASSSQGRSTGELFF. The CDR3 DNA follows: TGTGCCAGCAGTTCACAGGGCAGGAGCACCGGGGAGCTGTTTTTT.

As concerns this clone: A much larger clone differs from this one at a single base, so this may be a read error. The sample contains more than one DNA sequence encoding this CDR3. V usage is TRBV7-8 and J usage is TRBJ2-7; weak D call: TRBD2 (7 bases). This CDR3 is built from 15 residues. Germline V gives CDR1 SGHVS, CDR2 FQNEAQ. V was shortened by 5 bases and J by 0 bases, with 14 bases between the two germline ends. The CDR3 sequence is CASSGGRGTSYEQYF. The DNA of the CDR3 is TGTGCCAGCAGCGGGGGGCGGGGGACCTCCTACGAGCAGTACTTC.

This clone is judged medium-sized. The chain is built from TRBV18 and TRBJ2-7, with TRBD2 identical over 7 bases. CDR1 is KGHSH and CDR2 is LQKENI in the germline V gene. The ends lost 6 bases at V and 2 bases at J; junction bases unmatched: 16. The CDR3 length is 17 residues. CDR3 sequence reads: CASSPRKGGAHPYEQYF. The CDR3 nucleotides are TGTGCCAGCTCCCCCAGGAAGGGAGGGGCCCATCCCTACGAGCAGTACTTC.

The gene calls are TRBV19 and TRBJ1-5, with TRBD1 matching 8 bases. Germline V lookup: CDR1 LNHDA, CDR2 SQIVND (reference sequence). V lost 5 bases to trimming and J lost 3 bases; unmatched junction nucleotides: 6. This CDR3 has 15 amino acids. The DNA for the CDR3 is TGTGCCAGTAGTCCGACAGGGGCTAACAATCAGCCCCAGCATTTT. Translating gives CASSPTGANNQPQHF.

This chain connects TRBV6-5 to TRBJ2-1; 7 positions match TRBD1. The CDR3 is 15 amino acids. Germline V gene lookup returns CDR1 MNHEY and CDR2 SVGAGI. Trimming cost V 8 bases and J 9 bases; bases outside gene matches: 16. The chain's CDR3 is CASGPTGEGSSEQFF. The CDR3, as DNA: TGTGCCAGCGGCCCCACAGGGGAAGGGTCTAGTGAGCAGTTCTTC.

J is TRBJ1-5 and V is TRBV19; 8 bases align to TRBD1. J lost 1 base, V lost 5 bases, and 10 bases had no gene match. CDR1 is LNHDA, CDR2 SQIVND, per germline (reference sequence). The CDR3 contains 17 residues. CDR3 protein: CASSPQGGQGSNQPQHF. The CDR3 region has the DNA TGTGCCAGTAGTCCCCAGGGCGGACAGGGAAGCAATCAGCCCCAGCATTTT.